Given below is one T cell receptor beta chain in context. In its sample, this clonotype was seen a few times. Its antigen remains unidentified. Base qualities were left out, and no much larger clone turns up one base away. Libraries were built with 5' RACE. Data came from an Illumina HiSeq 2500. A second about 7 to 11 cycle PCR used a sample-barcoded 5' primer and a J-beta primer mix. Each TCR beta cDNA molecule received a unique molecular identifier from a template-switch 5' adaptor carrying 12 random nucleotides. At least 2.5 million CDR3-containing paired-end reads were obtained from each sample. The Mint cDNA synthesis kit, primed by a TRBC-specific oligonucleotide, was used to synthesize first-strand cDNA from all RNA. All cDNA was treated with uracil-DNA glycosylase and then went through a first 18-cycle PCR with the universal primers M1SS and BC2_uni_R. As for how the authors treated the data: Normalization of each sample was performed by random selection of 1 million high-quality reads, each carrying a distinct molecular identifier. Reads sharing molecular identifiers were discarded rather than binned into consensus sequences. MiTCR, set to a Q25 quality threshold and the strictest error-elimination algorithm, was used for CDR3 identification, clonotype clustering and error correction. A nonparametric unseen species model with Euler transformation was used to estimate a lower bound on total TCR beta diversity. TCRdb ran its own pipeline on the public reads, namely fastp trimming at Q25 and MiXCR clone calling, and kept in-frame beta chains. Each CDR3 protein gets just one entry, which takes the most common genes and DNA from the rows behind it. These V and J calls derive from TCRdb rather than the authors' analysis. For this sample the table gives around 780,000 distinct CDR3 sequences, of which 56% were detected only once. In total, the top ten clones hold roughly 25% of the sample.

Inclusive of the bounding cysteine and phenylalanine, the CDR3 is 14 residues long. CDR3 DNA only is kept here, 42 bases in frame from base 1. Reading the germline V gene gives CDR1 SGDLS and CDR2 YYNGEE. This specimen comes from a study of blood T cells in healthy people across ages (dated by TCRdb to between 2014 and 2016). Background on the whole study: In model experiments, template switching captured about one uniquely barcoded TCR beta cDNA molecule for every two T cells. To track age-related changes in TCR beta repertoire diversity, the study relied on deep sequencing normalized with unique cDNA molecular identifiers. To avoid experimental bias, donors of different ages were distributed randomly across sequencing lanes. Two additional independent replicas of 1 million unique cDNA reads from the same blood draw were analyzed for two donors (one aged 18 to 29 and one aged 80 or older). The donors were split into four age groups: young (average 16 years), middle-aged (nearly 40), aged (about 56) and long-lived (under 85).

Broader findings and caveats from the paper: Bulk unsorted PBMC profiling prevented conclusive comparison of naive and antigen-experienced compartments. Observed TCR beta diversity correlated strongly with the percentage of naive T cells measured by flow cytometry. Compared with the aged group, the long-lived group had more naive CD4+ T cells, fewer expanded clones and increased TCR diversity, a pattern suggesting age selection. Because donor CMV infection status was unknown, age-related changes in expanded clonotypes were potentially confounded. Total diversity estimates from one million sequenced T cells were considered lower bounds and underestimates. As age increased, observed TCR beta diversity per million T cells dropped in a roughly linear way, and a significant reduction was already evident by age around 41.

Donors were approximately 42 systemically healthy Caucasian individuals from Russia aged roughly 6 to 90 years. Approximately 9.7 milliliters of peripheral blood were drawn from each donor into EDTA-treated Vacutainer tubes. Ficoll-Paque density-gradient centrifugation was used to isolate PBMCs, with at least 6.5 million per sample. Total RNA, at least 6 micrograms per sample, was extracted from PBMCs with Trizol reagent. For every donor, an aliquot of PBMCs went through flow cytometry to measure the percentages of naive CD45RAhigh/CD27high T cells. The chain links TRBV9 with TRBJ2-7; 7 middle bases align to TRBD2. The J call may be faulty, since TRBJ2-5 better matches the DNA end. Sequencing was performed on blood. The sequence was obtained from a man aged 35 to 55 in good health. The CDR3 sequence is CASSAAGSGETQYF. The base sequence is TGTGCCAGCAGCGCAGCAGGTAGCGGGGAGACCCAGTACTTC.